These 27 T cell receptor beta chains share one sample of origin, sequenced in a study of shared clonotypes between healthy human individuals. TCRdb's table, derived via immunoSEQ multiplex PCR, lists solely in-frame clones and lacks some. Among approximately 87,000 clones listed, about 65% were seen once. Sequences were obtained from memory CD8+ T cells sorted from blood. Subset here: CD45RO+ cells pooled with CCR7-negative TemRA cells. The receptors were sampled from a young man in good health.

The gene calls are TRBV5-1 and TRBJ2-3, with 10 bases lining up with TRBD2. Germline values: CDR1 SGHRS, CDR2 YFSETQ. Germline trimming cut 5 bases from V and 6 bases from J; bases unmatched to any gene: 9. The CDR3 extends over 15 amino acids. CDR3 sequence reads: CASRTSSGRVDTQYF. For the CDR3, the DNA is TGCGCCAGCAGGACTTCAAGCGGGAGGGTGGATACGCAGTATTTT.

The chain couples TRBV10-3 to TRBJ1-1; D is undetermined. Germline values: CDR1 ENHRY, CDR2 SYGVKD. The CDR3 consists of 13 residues. V dropped 8 bases and J dropped 4 bases, with 14 bases sitting between them. The CDR3: CAISGPAGTEAFF. The CDR3 coding sequence is TGTGCCATCTCCGGCCCTGCGGGCACTGAAGCTTTCTTT.

The rearrangement uses TRBV9 and TRBJ1-5; 12 nucleotides line up with TRBD1. Looked up from germline, CDR1 is SGDLS and CDR2 is YYNGEE. V lost 3 bases, J lost 10 bases, and 5 bases stayed unmatched. This CDR3 has 14 amino acids. The CDR3 loop reads CASSGGQGAGPQHF. The CDR3 DNA sequence: TGTGCCAGCAGCGGGGGACAGGGGGCCGGTCCCCAGCATTTT.

V usage is TRBV7-2 and J usage is TRBJ2-2; the match to TRBD1 covers 9 bases. The germline CDR1 and CDR2 sequences are SGHTA and FQGNSA. Trimming removed 11 bases from V and 9 bases from J; junction bases left unmatched: 13. The CDR3 length is 14 residues. CDR3 loop: CASRRTGEKRELFF. The DNA for the CDR3 is TGTGCCTCGAGGAGGACAGGGGAAAAGCGGGAGCTGTTTTTT.

The rearrangement links TRBV7-9 to TRBJ2-1, with TRBD2 identical over 10 bases. The CDR3 consists of 16 residues. V shed 5 bases, J shed 8 bases, and the junction held 12 bases outside the gene matches. CDR1 is SEHNR and CDR2 is FQNEAQ in the germline V gene (reference sequence). DNA of the CDR3: TGTGCCAGCAGCCGCCACAGCGGGAGGGCTCTCTATGAGCAGTTCTTC. It codes for CASSRHSGRALYEQFF.

This clone has a handful of counts. The rearrangement links TRBV25-1 to TRBJ1-3, with D tentatively TRBD1 (5 bases). The CDR3 length is 17 residues. V dropped 4 bases and J dropped 2 bases, with 18 bases sitting between them. CDR1 and CDR2 (germline): MGHDK, SYGVNS. In nucleotides, the CDR3 is TGTGCCAGCAGTGCCCCCACGGGACCCGCCCCTGGAAACACCATATATTTT. Amino acid sequence: CASSAPTGPAPGNTIYF.

This sequence joins TRBV27 and TRBJ2-5; 10 bases fit TRBD2. CDR1 MNHEY and CDR2 SMNVEV come from the germline V gene (reference sequence). The CDR3 spans 14 residues. Unmatched junction bases numbered 6, after V lost 6 bases and J lost 5 bases. The CDR3 sequence is CASRPLAGHETQYF. The CDR3 coding sequence is TGTGCCAGCAGGCCACTAGCGGGACACGAGACCCAGTACTTC.

J is TRBJ1-5 and V is TRBV11-2; 7 bases line up with TRBD1. This CDR3 region has 13 residues. J was trimmed by 4 bases and V by 4 bases; bases with no gene match: 1. Germline V gene lookup returns CDR1 SGHAT and CDR2 FQNNGV. The CDR3 nucleotides are TGTGCCAGCAGCTACAGGGGTAATCAGCCCCAGCATTTT. As protein: CASSYRGNQPQHF.

The chain has TRBV25-1 and TRBJ1-5, with a weak D call TRBD1 (6 bases). Germline V lookup: CDR1 MGHDK, CDR2 SYGVNS. The CDR3 consists of 14 residues. V dropped 10 bases and J dropped 0 bases, with 13 bases sitting between them. In nucleotides, the CDR3 is TGTGCCACCCGGGGGCGGGATAGCAATCAGCCCCAGCATTTT. Its protein is CATRGRDSNQPQHF.

The CDR3 protein is CATEPPDSGNTIYF. In DNA form, the CDR3 reads TGTGCCACCGAACCCCCCGACTCTGGAAACACCATATATTTT. J is TRBJ1-3 and V is TRBV2, with D unclear. V lost 10 bases, J lost 0 bases, and 13 bases lay in between. The germline V gene encodes CDR1 SNHLY and CDR2 FYNNEI. This CDR3 has 14 amino acids. The whole variable domain, remainder taken from reference TRBV2 and TRBJ1-3, is EPEVTQTPSHQVTQMGQEVILRCVPISNHLYFYWYRQILGQKVEFLVSFYNNEISEKSEIFDDQFSVERPDGSNFTLKIRSTKLEDSAMYFCATEPPDSGNTIYFGEGSWLTVV.

Only a few counts were recorded for this clone. This rearrangement joins TRBV2 to TRBJ1-5, with D possibly being TRBD1 (5 bases). CDR3 length: 14 amino acids. CDR1 and CDR2 (germline): SNHLY, FYNNEI. Trimming left V 8 bases short and J 0 bases short, with 11 bases between. The CDR3 DNA sequence: TGTGCCAGCCAGGAGACAGCTAGCAATCAGCCCCAGCATTTT. Translation: CASQETASNQPQHF.

This clone rates as large. The chain recombines TRBV27 with TRBJ2-7; D gene ambiguous. Trimming took 4 bases from V and 1 from J, leaving 5 bases between them. CDR3 length: 12 residues. CDR1 and CDR2 from the germline V gene are MNHEY and SMNVEV (reference sequence). In DNA, the CDR3 is TGTGCCAGCAGTTCTTTATCCTACGAGCAGTACTTC. This translates into CASSSLSYEQYF.

CDR3 residues: CASSLYGLAVAKNIQYF. The CDR3 DNA follows: TGTGCCAGCAGTTTATACGGACTAGCGGTAGCCAAAAACATTCAGTACTTC. V and J are TRBV28 and TRBJ2-4, with 10 bases aligning to TRBD2. In germline, CDR1 is MDHEN, CDR2 SYDVKM. The CDR3 length is 17 residues. Unmatched junction bases numbered 3, after V lost 1 base and J lost 0 bases.

V usage is TRBV6-4 and J usage is TRBJ2-2; D is unresolved. V was clipped by 5 bases and J by 5 bases, with 9 bases between them. Germline lookup yields CDR1 MRHNA and CDR2 SNTAGT. There are 13 residues in the CDR3. CDR3 amino acids: CASSFQSTGELFF. In nucleotides, the CDR3 is TGTGCCAGCAGTTTCCAGTCTACCGGGGAGCTGTTTTTT.

A remark on this clone: Only one base separates this from a far larger clonotype, so it likely reflects a read error. The V gene is TRBV6-6, the J gene TRBJ2-3; D not certain. The V gene's germline CDR1 is MNHNY and CDR2 SVGAGI (reference sequence). With 6 bases removed from V and 1 base from J, the gap between germline ends came to 11 bases. The CDR3 contains 14 residues. CDR3 DNA: TGTGCCAGCAGCTCCCTCGGAGGCACAGATACGCAGTATTTT. Translating gives CASSSLGGTDTQYF.

This clone appeared a few times. V and J are TRBV15 and TRBJ2-7; 10 positions match TRBD2. Trimming removed 3 bases from V and 2 bases from J; junction bases left unmatched: 4. The CDR3 has 15 residues. Germline CDR1 reads LNHNV; CDR2 reads YYDKDF (reference sequence). The DNA of the CDR3 is TGTGCCACCAGCAGCCCTAGCGGGAGAACCTACGAGCAGTACTTC. Protein product: CATSSPSGRTYEQYF.

This clone was seen a few times. DNA for the CDR3: TGTGCCAGTACAGGGGATGCCTACGAGCAGTACTTC. Protein sequence: CASTGDAYEQYF. The chain is built from TRBV28 and TRBJ2-7; 7 bases agree with TRBD1. Germline loops: CDR1 MDHEN, CDR2 SYDVKM. The CDR3 length is 12 residues. V lost 9 bases, J lost 2 bases, and 4 bases stayed unmatched.

The chain employs TRBV28 and TRBJ1-2; D not resolved. Germline CDR1 is MDHEN and CDR2 is SYDVKM. Trimming removed 5 bases from V and 5 bases from J, with 6 bases in between. There are 11 residues in the CDR3. In DNA form, the CDR3 reads TGTGCCAGCAGTGTTCGGTATGGCTACACCTTC. This translates into CASSVRYGYTF.

The V and J genes are TRBV7-8 and TRBJ2-1; D is ambiguous. Trimming left V 4 bases short and J 6 bases short, with 16 bases between. CDR1 and CDR2 (germline): SGHVS, FQNEAQ. CDR3 size: 15 residues. The CDR3 nucleotides are TGTGCCAGCAGCTGGAAGGATGGGGTGGCCAATGAGCAGTTCTTC. Amino acids: CASSWKDGVANEQFF.

J is TRBJ2-6 and V is TRBV6-6; D is undetermined. The CDR3 sequence is 13 residues long. Germline-derived CDR1 and CDR2 are MNHNY and SVGAGI (reference sequence). V was cut by 10 bases and J by 1 base, with 8 bases left in between. CDR3 region: CATHLSGANVLTF. In DNA, the CDR3 is TGTGCCACCCATCTTTCTGGGGCCAACGTCCTGACTTTC.

This clone was seen more than once but under ten times. The V gene is TRBV11-2, the J gene TRBJ1-1, with D unresolved. Trimming left V 1 base short and J 4 bases short, with 4 bases between. CDR1 is SGHAT, CDR2 FQNNGV, per germline. The CDR3 spans 12 residues. The CDR3 DNA reads TGTGCCAGCAGCTTAGGCGTCACTGAAGCTTTCTTT. Translating it yields CASSLGVTEAFF.

This clone has more than one count but fewer than ten. The same CDR3 is also encoded by other DNA sequences in this sample. The rearrangement uses TRBV19 and TRBJ2-7, with D unresolved. CDR1 and CDR2 from the germline V gene are LNHDA and SQIVND (reference sequence). This CDR3 is 12 amino acids long. The germline V and J ends were trimmed by 5 bases and 3 bases, with 8 bases remaining between them. This CDR3 reads CASSPSDYEQYF. In nucleotides, the CDR3 is TGTGCCAGTAGTCCGAGCGACTACGAGCAGTACTTC.

On this clone itself: Other DNA sequences in this sample translate to the same CDR3. V and J are TRBV15 and TRBJ2-7, with D uncertain. Germline CDR1 reads LNHNV; CDR2 reads YYDKDF (reference sequence). Trimming shortened V by 0 bases and J by 1 base, and 4 bases separated the two germline ends. The CDR3 consists of 13 residues. This chain's CDR3 is CATSRDMSYEQYF. For the CDR3, the DNA is TGTGCCACCAGCAGAGATATGTCCTACGAGCAGTACTTC.

The table lists this clone with many counts. The chain combines TRBV6-4 with TRBJ2-1, with 14 bases that match TRBD2. V was clipped by 6 bases and J by 9 bases; unmatched bases: 7. The CDR3 covers 15 residues. Germline values: CDR1 MRHNA, CDR2 SNTAGT. The CDR3 nucleotides read TGTGCCAGCAGCTCCGGGACTAGCGGGAGTATTGAGCAGTTCTTC. Protein: CASSSGTSGSIEQFF.

This sequence joins TRBV28 and TRBJ2-1; maybe TRBD2 (5 bases). V shed 1 base and J shed 5 bases, with 6 bases lying between them. Per germline, CDR1 MDHEN and CDR2 SYDVKM. The CDR3 covers 13 residues. CDR3 amino acids: CASSLFSDNEQFF. The CDR3 bases are TGTGCCAGCAGTTTATTTAGCGACAATGAGCAGTTCTTC.

The chain's CDR3 is CASTPWVNEKLFF. In nucleotides, the CDR3 is TGCGCCAGCACCCCCTGGGTTAATGAAAAACTGTTTTTT. V gene TRBV10-2 combines with J gene TRBJ1-4; D is unclear. The CDR3 covers 13 residues. Germline V gene lookup returns CDR1 WSHSY and CDR2 SAAADI. The V gene lost 7 bases and the J gene lost 4 bases, with 10 bases spanning the gap.

The chain couples TRBV19 to TRBJ2-1, with 9 bases identical to TRBD2. Trimming cost V 4 bases and J 7 bases; bases outside gene matches: 20. The length of the CDR3 is 19 residues. Germline CDR1 LNHDA, CDR2 SQIVND (reference sequence). The CDR3 coding sequence is TGTGCCAGTAGTAGAAGATCGCAATCTATAGCGGGAGTGGTAAATGAGCAGTTCTTC. Its translation is CASSRRSQSIAGVVNEQFF.